Following are 4 T cell receptor beta chains from one sample sequenced in a study of beta chain features in type 1 diabetes. The investigators reverse transcribed all of the isolated RNA, so they sequenced expressed TCRB transcripts. The assay was immunoSEQ multiplex PCR, and TCRdb's table has in-frame clones only and misses some. Among approximately 23,000 clones listed, 55% to 75% were seen once. Specimen: Tregs from blood. These receptors all come from a woman in her 40s in good health.

This chain connects TRBV25-1 to TRBJ2-1; 8 nucleotides match TRBD2. Looked up from germline, CDR1 is MGHDK and CDR2 is SYGVNS. CDR3 size: 18 residues. V lost 1 base and J lost 2; bases outside the gene matches: 10. The CDR3 sequence is CASSELWRGVPPYNEQFF. Written as DNA, the CDR3 is TGTGCCAGCAGTGAATTATGGCGGGGGGTCCCCCCCTACAATGAGCAGTTCTTC.

The V and J genes are TRBV5-4 and TRBJ1-2, with TRBD1 matching over 7 bases. The CDR3 sequence is 14 residues long. The junction had 5 bases not matched to a gene; V was cut back by 2 bases and J by 4 bases. Per the germline V gene, CDR1 is SGHNT and CDR2 is YYREEE (reference sequence). The CDR3 DNA reads as TGTGCCAGCAGCTTACTTCGGGACAGCTATGGCTACACCTTC. Its protein is CASSLLRDSYGYTF. The entire variable domain, with the rest obtained from reference TRBV5-4 and TRBJ1-2, is as follows: ETGVTQSPTHLIKTRGQQVTLRCSSQSGHNTVSWYQQALGQGPQFIFQYYREEENGRGNFPPRFSGLQFPNYSSELNVNALELDDSALYLCASSLLRDSYGYTFGSGTRLTVV.

This clone showed up just a few times. The chain recombines TRBV6-5 with TRBJ1-3; the match to TRBD1 covers 7 bases. There are 14 residues in the CDR3. The V gene end was trimmed by 5 bases and the J gene end by 2 bases; junction bases not matched to a gene: 3. Germline CDR1 reads MNHEY; CDR2 reads SVGAGI. CDR3 sequence: CASSLQGAGNTIYF. CDR3 sequence (DNA): TGTGCCAGCAGTCTCCAGGGGGCTGGAAACACCATATATTTT.

The chain recombines TRBV4-1 with TRBJ1-1, with D uncertain. This CDR3 contains 14 residues. The V end was cut by 5 bases, the J end by 3 bases, with 13 bases between. Germline V CDR1 and CDR2: MGHRA, YSYEKL. The CDR3 DNA reads as TGCGCCAGCAGCGGAGTCTTGCTTGACACTGAAGCTTTCTTT. It is translated as CASSGVLLDTEAFF.